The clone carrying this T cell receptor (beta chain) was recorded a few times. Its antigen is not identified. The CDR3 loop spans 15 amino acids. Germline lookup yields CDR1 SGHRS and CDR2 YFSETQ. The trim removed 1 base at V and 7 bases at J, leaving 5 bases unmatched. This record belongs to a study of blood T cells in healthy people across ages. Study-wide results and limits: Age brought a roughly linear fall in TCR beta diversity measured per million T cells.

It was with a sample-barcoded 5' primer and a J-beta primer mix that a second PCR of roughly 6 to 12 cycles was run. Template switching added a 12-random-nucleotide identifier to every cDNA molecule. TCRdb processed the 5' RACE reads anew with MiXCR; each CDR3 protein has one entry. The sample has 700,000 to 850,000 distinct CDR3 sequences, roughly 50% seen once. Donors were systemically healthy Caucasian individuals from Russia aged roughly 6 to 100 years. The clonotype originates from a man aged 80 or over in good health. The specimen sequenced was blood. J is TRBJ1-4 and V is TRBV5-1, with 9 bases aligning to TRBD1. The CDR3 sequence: CASSLSGQGTEKLFF. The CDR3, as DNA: TGCGCCAGCAGCTTGTCCGGACAGGGGACTGAAAAACTGTTTTTT.